The 9 T cell receptor beta chains below were found in one sample sequenced in a study of stem cell transplantation in POMP-related autoinflammatory disease. The assay was immunoSEQ multiplex PCR, and TCRdb's table has in-frame clones only and misses some. This sample has approximately 23,000 clones; 75% to 90% occur once, and the top ten carry approximately 2.3%. The sequences come from CD4+ T cells from PBMCs, collected before stem cell transplantation. The receptors shown here come from a human donor with POMP-related autoinflammation and immune dysregulation (PRAID).

The chain has TRBV18 and TRBJ2-7; D perhaps matches TRBD2 (5 bases). The CDR3 length is 14 residues. The germline V gene has CDR1 KGHSH and CDR2 LQKENI. Trimming removed 8 bases at V and 1 base at J, with 15 bases between. The CDR3, as DNA: TGTGCCAGCGGAAAAAACGGAGGTTCCTACGAGCAGTACTTC. It translates to CASGKNGGSYEQYF.

The CDR3 region is CASSEGWAPYEQYF. The CDR3 DNA follows: TGCGCCAGCAGTGAAGGCTGGGCGCCCTACGAGCAGTACTTC. This rearrangement joins TRBV10-2 to TRBJ2-7, with no clear D. CDR3 length: 14 residues. Deletions cut 3 bases from V and 2 bases from J, with 11 bases between. Per germline, CDR1 WSHSY and CDR2 SAAADI.

The V call is TRBV19, the J call TRBJ2-1; 7 bases align to TRBD2. Germline values: CDR1 LNHDA, CDR2 SQIVND (reference sequence). Unmatched junction bases numbered 9, after V lost 7 bases and J lost 6 bases. This CDR3 comprises 14 residues. The CDR3 is CASTTGLVFNEQFF. CDR3 sequence (DNA): TGTGCCAGTACTACCGGACTAGTGTTCAATGAGCAGTTCTTC.

The chain links TRBV7-9 to TRBJ2-7; 9 bases match TRBD1. Germline V gene lookup returns CDR1 SEHNR and CDR2 FQNEAQ (reference sequence). J lost 4 bases, V lost 4 bases, and 5 bases had no gene match. The CDR3 has 14 residues. The CDR3 reads CASSSRDRVYEQYF. DNA for the CDR3: TGTGCCAGCAGCTCTCGGGACAGGGTGTACGAGCAGTACTTC.

This chain uses TRBV5-1 with TRBJ2-7, with TRBD2 as a possible D gene (7 bases). Germline lookup yields CDR1 SGHRS and CDR2 YFSETQ. The CDR3 covers 15 residues. V was cut by 2 bases and J by 3 bases, with 15 bases left in between. The CDR3 region has the DNA TGCGCCAGCAGCTTACAGGGAGGGAGGCACTACGAGCAGTACTTC. Residues: CASSLQGGRHYEQYF.

The rearrangement links TRBV2 to TRBJ2-1; a weak D match, TRBD2 (5 bases). The CDR3 totals 13 residues. V lost 3 bases to trimming and J lost 4 bases, with 7 bases between them. The germline gives CDR1 SNHLY, CDR2 FYNNEI. CDR3 in DNA: TGTGCCAGCAGTGATAGAGGGTACAATGAGCAGTTCTTC. Amino acids: CASSDRGYNEQFF.

The chain joins TRBV6-1 to TRBJ2-7; 9 bases fit TRBD1. V lost 0 bases and J lost 3; bases outside the gene matches: 3. Looked up from germline, CDR1 is MNHNS and CDR2 is SASEGT. The CDR3 is 15 amino acids. CDR3 nucleotide sequence: TGTGCCAGCAGTGAAGCCCCGGGACAGGGCTACGAGCAGTACTTC. Its translation is CASSEAPGQGYEQYF.

V and J are TRBV27 and TRBJ2-7, with 14 bases lining up with TRBD2. CDR1 and CDR2 from the germline V gene are MNHEY and SMNVEV (reference sequence). V shed 5 bases and J 2 bases; nucleotides not matched to a gene: 8. The CDR3 covers 17 residues. This chain's CDR3 is CASSGTSGRFNAYEQYF. The DNA for the CDR3 is TGTGCCAGCAGTGGGACTAGCGGGAGATTTAACGCCTACGAGCAGTACTTC.

In its sample, this clone was seen a few times. This chain joins TRBV6-6 and TRBJ1-1, with 7 bases that match TRBD1. Germline V gene lookup returns CDR1 MNHNY and CDR2 SVGAGI (reference sequence). Trimming removed 5 bases from V and 3 bases from J; junction bases left unmatched: 6. The CDR3 has 14 amino acids. CDR3 in amino acids: CASSRTGEDTEAFF. The CDR3, as DNA: TGTGCCAGCAGTCGAACAGGGGAGGACACTGAAGCTTTCTTT.